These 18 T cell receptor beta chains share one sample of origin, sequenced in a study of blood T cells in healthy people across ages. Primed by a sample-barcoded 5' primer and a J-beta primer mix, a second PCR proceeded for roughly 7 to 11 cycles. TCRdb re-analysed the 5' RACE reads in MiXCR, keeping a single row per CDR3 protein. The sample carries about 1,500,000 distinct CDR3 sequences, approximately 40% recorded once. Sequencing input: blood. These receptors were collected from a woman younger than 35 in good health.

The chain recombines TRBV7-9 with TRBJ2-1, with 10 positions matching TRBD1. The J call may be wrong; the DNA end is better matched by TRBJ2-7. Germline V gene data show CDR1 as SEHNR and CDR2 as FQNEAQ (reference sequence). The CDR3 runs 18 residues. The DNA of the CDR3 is TGTGCCAGCAGCATCGAGACCGTACGGGACAGGGGTAGAAATGAGCAGTACTTC. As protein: CASSIETVRDRGRNEQYF.

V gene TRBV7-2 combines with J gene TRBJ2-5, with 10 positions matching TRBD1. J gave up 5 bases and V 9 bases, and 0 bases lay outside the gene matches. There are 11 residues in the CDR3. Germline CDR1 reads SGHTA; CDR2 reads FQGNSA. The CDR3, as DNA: TGTGCCAGGGGACAGGGGGAGACCCAGTACTTC. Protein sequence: CARGQGETQYF.

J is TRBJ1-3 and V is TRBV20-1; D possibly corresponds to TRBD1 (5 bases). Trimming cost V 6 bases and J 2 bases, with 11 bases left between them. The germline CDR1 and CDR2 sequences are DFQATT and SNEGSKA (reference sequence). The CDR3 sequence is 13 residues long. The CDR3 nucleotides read TGCAGTGCCCCCCGGGGGACTGGAAACACCATATATTTT. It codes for CSAPRGTGNTIYF.

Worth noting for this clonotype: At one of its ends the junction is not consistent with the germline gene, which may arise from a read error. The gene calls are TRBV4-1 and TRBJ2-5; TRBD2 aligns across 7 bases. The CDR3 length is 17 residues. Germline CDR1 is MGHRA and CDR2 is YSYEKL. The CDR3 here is CASNQDPAGPSYNEQYF. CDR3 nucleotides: TGCGCCAGCAACCAAGATCCAGCGGGGCCCTCCTACAATGAGCAGTACTTC.

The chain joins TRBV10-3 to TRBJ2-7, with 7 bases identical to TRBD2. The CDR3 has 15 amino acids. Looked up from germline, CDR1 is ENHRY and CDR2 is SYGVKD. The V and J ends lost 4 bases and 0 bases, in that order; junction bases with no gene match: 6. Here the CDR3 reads CAISGGGLGSYEQYF. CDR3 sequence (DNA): TGTGCCATCAGTGGGGGGGGGTTAGGCTCCTACGAGCAGTACTTC.

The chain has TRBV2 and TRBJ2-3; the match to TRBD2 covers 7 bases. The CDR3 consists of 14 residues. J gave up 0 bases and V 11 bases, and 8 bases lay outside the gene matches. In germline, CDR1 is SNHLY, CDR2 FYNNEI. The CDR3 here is CAGQAGLSTDTQYF. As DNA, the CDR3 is TGTGCCGGCCAAGCGGGGCTTAGCACAGATACGCAGTATTTT. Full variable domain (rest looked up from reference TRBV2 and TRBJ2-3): EPEVTQTPSHQVTQMGQEVILRCVPISNHLYFYWYRQILGQKVEFLVSFYNNEISEKSEIFDDQFSVERPDGSNFTLKIRSTKLEDSAMYFCAGQAGLSTDTQYFGPGTRLTVL.

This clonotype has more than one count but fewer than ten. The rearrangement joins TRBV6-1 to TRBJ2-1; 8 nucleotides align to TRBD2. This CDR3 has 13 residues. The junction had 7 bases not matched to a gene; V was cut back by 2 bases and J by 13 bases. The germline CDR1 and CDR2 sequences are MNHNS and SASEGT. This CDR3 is CASSEIRTSLQFF. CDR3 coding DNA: TGTGCCAGCAGTGAAATTCGGACTAGCCTACAGTTCTTC.

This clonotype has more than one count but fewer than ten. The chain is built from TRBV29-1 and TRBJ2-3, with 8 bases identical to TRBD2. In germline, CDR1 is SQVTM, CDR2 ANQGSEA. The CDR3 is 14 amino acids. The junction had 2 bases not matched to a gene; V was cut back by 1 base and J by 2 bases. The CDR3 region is CSVEVLAATDTQYF. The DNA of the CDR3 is TGCAGCGTTGAAGTACTAGCGGCCACAGATACGCAGTATTTT.

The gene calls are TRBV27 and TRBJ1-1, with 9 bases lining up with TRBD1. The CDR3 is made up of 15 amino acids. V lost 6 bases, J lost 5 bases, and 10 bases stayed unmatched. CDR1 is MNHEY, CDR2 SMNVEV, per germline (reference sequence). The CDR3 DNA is TGTGCCAGCAGCCGACCCCCGGGACAGGGTACTGAAGCTTTCTTT. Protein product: CASSRPPGQGTEAFF.

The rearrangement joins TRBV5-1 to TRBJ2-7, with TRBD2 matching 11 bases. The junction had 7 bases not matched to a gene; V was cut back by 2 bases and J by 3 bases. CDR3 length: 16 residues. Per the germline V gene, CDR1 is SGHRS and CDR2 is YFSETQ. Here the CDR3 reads CASSLSGTSGIYEQYF. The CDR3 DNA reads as TGCGCCAGCAGCTTATCCGGGACTAGCGGAATCTACGAGCAGTACTTC.

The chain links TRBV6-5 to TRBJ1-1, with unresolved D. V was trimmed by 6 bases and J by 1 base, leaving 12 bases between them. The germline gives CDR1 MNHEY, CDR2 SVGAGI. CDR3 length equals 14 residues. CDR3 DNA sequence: TGTGCCAGCAGACCCGGACGGCCGAACACTGAAGCTTTCTTT. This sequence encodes CASRPGRPNTEAFF.

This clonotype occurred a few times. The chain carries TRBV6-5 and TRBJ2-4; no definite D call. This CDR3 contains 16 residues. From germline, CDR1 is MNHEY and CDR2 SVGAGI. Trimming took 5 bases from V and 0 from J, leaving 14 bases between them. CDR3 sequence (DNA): TGTGCCAGCAGTCCGACACCAATTCTAGCCAAAAACATTCAGTACTTC. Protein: CASSPTPILAKNIQYF.

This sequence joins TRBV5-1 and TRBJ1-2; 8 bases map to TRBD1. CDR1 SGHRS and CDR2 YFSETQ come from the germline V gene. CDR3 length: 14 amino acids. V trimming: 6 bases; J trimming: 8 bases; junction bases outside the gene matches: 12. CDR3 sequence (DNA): TGCGCCAGCACCACCCAGACAGGGACAGGAGGCTACACCTTC. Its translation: CASTTQTGTGGYTF.

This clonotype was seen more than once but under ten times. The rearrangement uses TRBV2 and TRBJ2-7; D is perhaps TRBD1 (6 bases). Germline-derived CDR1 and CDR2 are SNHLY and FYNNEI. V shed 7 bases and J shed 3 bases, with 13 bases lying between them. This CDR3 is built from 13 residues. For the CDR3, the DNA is TGTGCCAGCAAGGGGGACCCCTACTACGAGCAGTACTTC. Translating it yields CASKGDPYYEQYF.

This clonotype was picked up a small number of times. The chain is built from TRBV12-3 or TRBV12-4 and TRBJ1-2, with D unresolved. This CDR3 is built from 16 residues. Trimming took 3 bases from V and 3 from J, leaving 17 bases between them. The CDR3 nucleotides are TGTGCCAGCAGTTTGGGCGGAGAAAGGGATGACTATGGCTACACCTTC. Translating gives CASSLGGERDDYGYTF.

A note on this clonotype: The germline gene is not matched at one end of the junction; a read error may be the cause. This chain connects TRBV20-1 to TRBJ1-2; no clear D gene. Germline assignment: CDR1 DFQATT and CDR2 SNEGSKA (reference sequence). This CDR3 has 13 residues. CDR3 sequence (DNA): TGCAGTGCTAGGGTGGAGGCGGAATATGGCTGCACCTTC. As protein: CSARVEAEYGCTF.

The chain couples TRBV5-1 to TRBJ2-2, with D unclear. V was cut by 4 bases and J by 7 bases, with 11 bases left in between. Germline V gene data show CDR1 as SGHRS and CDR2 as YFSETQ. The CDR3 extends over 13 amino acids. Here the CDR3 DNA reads TGCGCCAGCAGCCTACTCACAGTCGGGGAGCTGTTTTTT. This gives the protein CASSLLTVGELFF.

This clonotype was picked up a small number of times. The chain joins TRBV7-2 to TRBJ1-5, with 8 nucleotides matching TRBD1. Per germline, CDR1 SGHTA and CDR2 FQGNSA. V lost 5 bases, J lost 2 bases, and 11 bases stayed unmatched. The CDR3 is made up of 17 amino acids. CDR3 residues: CASSPGTGHGGNQPQHF. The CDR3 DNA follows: TGTGCCAGCAGCCCTGGGACAGGCCACGGGGGCAATCAGCCCCAGCATTTT.